This T cell receptor beta chain was sequenced during a study of CD8 T cells in ankylosing spondylitis. The study, taken as a whole, reports: A subset of motif variants has previously been described in the synovial fluid and blood of reactive arthritis. Among TCR beta sequences, a motif of eight highly homologous variants appeared characteristic of ankylosing spondylitis blood.

There are 14 residues in the CDR3. Per germline, CDR1 SGHTA and CDR2 FQGNSA. Trimming pared 1 base from V and 1 base from J, leaving 5 bases between. The TCR beta libraries were generated through quantitative 5'-RACE incorporating molecular barcodes. MiXCR was run by TCRdb on the 5' RACE reads, yielding one entry per CDR3 protein. The sample includes roughly 350,000 distinct CDR3 sequences, 8% of them seen just once. There are many counts of this clonotype. Its antigen is unidentified. The V gene is TRBV7-2, the J gene TRBJ1-3; D remains unclear. The source material was blood, either unsorted or a sorted T cell fraction (not recorded which). The source is a male donor with ankylosing spondylitis. The CDR3 spells CASSLVRSGNTIYF. In nucleotides, the CDR3 is TGTGCCAGCAGCTTAGTACGGTCTGGAAACACCATATATTTT.